The rows below give T cell receptor beta chains drawn from one sample of a study of T cell changes during pregnancy in multiple sclerosis. Produced via immunoSEQ multiplex PCR; TCRdb's table is partial and in-frame only. This sample yields around 85,000 clones, of which about 90% are seen a single time; around 3.3% belongs to the top ten. The sequencing here drew on PBMCs, taken in the first trimester of pregnancy. Source of these receptors: a female donor in good health, serving as a control in a pregnancy study. Some clones in this sample may be carry-over from other donors' samples. Both conserved end residues are part of each CDR3. Each record gives: J gene, clone size, D gene, V gene, CDR3 DNA, CDR3 protein. A D gene is named only where the DNA matches it firmly. Expanded clones are given a class, and other clones once, few, many or no size at all.

j_gene: TRBJ1-6
abundance: NA
d_gene: TRBD1
v_gene: TRBV6-4
CDR3nt: TGTGCCAGCAGTGCTGACAGGGGCGGCGGTTCACCCCTCCACTTT
CDR3aa: CASSADRGGGSPLHF

j_gene: TRBJ2-7
abundance: NA
d_gene: TRBD2
v_gene: TRBV5-4
CDR3nt: TGTGCCAGCAGCCCGCCGGGGGGCGAGCAGTACTTC
CDR3aa: CASSPPGGEQYF

j_gene: TRBJ2-2
abundance: once
d_gene: NA
v_gene: TRBV5-1
CDR3nt: TGCGCCAGCAGTTGGAGGGATACCGGGGAGCTGTTTTTT
CDR3aa: CASSWRDTGELFF

j_gene: TRBJ2-4
abundance: NA
d_gene: TRBD1
v_gene: TRBV7-9
CDR3nt: TGTGCCAGCAGCTTAGACAGGGGGGACATTCAGTACTTC
CDR3aa: CASSLDRGDIQYF

j_gene: TRBJ2-1
abundance: few
d_gene: TRBD2
v_gene: TRBV6-4
CDR3nt: TGTGCCAGCAGTGAGGTAGCGGGAGATTCCAATGAGCAGTTCTTC
CDR3aa: CASSEVAGDSNEQFF

j_gene: TRBJ1-5
abundance: NA
d_gene: NA
v_gene: TRBV4-1
CDR3nt: TGCGCCAGCAGCCAAGGGGCAGGGATCGGCAATCAGCCCCAGCATTTT
CDR3aa: CASSQGAGIGNQPQHF

j_gene: TRBJ2-3
abundance: NA
d_gene: NA
v_gene: TRBV6-4
CDR3nt: TGTGCCAGCAGCCCTTTAGTCGAGGGGGGGCCCGATACGCAGTATTTT
CDR3aa: CASSPLVEGGPDTQYF

j_gene: TRBJ1-3
abundance: NA
d_gene: TRBD1
v_gene: TRBV9
CDR3nt: TGTGCCAGCAGCGTTGCGACCGGGACAGGGACACCTGGAAACACCATATATTTT
CDR3aa: CASSVATGTGTPGNTIYF

j_gene: TRBJ1-2
abundance: few
d_gene: NA
v_gene: TRBV4-1
CDR3nt: TGCGCCAGCAGCCCCTCCGAGGGGGAGAGAGGCTACACCTTC
CDR3aa: CASSPSEGERGYTF

j_gene: TRBJ1-1
abundance: NA
d_gene: TRBD1
v_gene: TRBV29-1
CDR3nt: TGCAGCGTTGGACAGGGACGGGACACTGAAGCTTTCTTT
CDR3aa: CSVGQGRDTEAFF

j_gene: TRBJ1-3
abundance: NA
d_gene: NA
v_gene: TRBV19
CDR3nt: TGTGCCAGTAGTATCGGGGTTGCTGGAAACACCATATATTTT
CDR3aa: CASSIGVAGNTIYF

j_gene: TRBJ1-4
abundance: once
d_gene: TRBD1
v_gene: TRBV7-9
CDR3nt: TGTGCCAGCAGCGAAAAGGAGACAGGGGTAGTCTTTAATGAAAAACTGTTTTTT
CDR3aa: CASSEKETGVVFNEKLFF